The 21 T cell receptor beta chains in this list originate from one sample, sequenced in a study of identical twins. TCRdb re-derived calls from the 5' RACE reads in MiXCR, one entry per CDR3 protein. Of about 470,000 distinct CDR3 sequences listed, 20% to 30% were seen once; the top ten hold about 3%. Another study also made use of these data, one on T cells expressing NK-cell markers.

The specimen was CD4+ T cells sorted from blood. The receptors here all came from a woman aged 18-29 years in good health.

The chain joins TRBV12-3 or TRBV12-4 to TRBJ2-7; maybe TRBD1 (8 bases). Trimming took 6 bases from V and 2 from J, leaving 26 bases between them. The CDR3 is 18 residues long. In DNA, the CDR3 is TGTGCCAGCAGATCAACAGGGGGGAGGGGAAATAGGGCCTACGAGCAGTACTTC. Its protein product is CASRSTGGRGNRAYEQYF.

This clonotype was recorded at least ten times. J is TRBJ1-1 and V is TRBV25-1, with 8 bases that match TRBD1. This CDR3 is built from 14 residues. V dropped 5 bases and J dropped 4; count of bases not matched to a gene: 6. Looked up from germline, CDR1 is MGHDK and CDR2 is SYGVNS. The CDR3 DNA reads TGTGCCAGCAGTCTTCAGGGGGCGAGCACTGAAGCTTTCTTT. Translating gives CASSLQGASTEAFF.

V is TRBV21-1 and J is TRBJ2-7; TRBD1 is the table's D call, not checked against the DNA. TRBV21-1 is described as a pseudogene. The CDR3 extends over 14 amino acids. The CDR3 DNA follows: TGTGCCAGCAGCAAATGGACGGGGAGCAGCGAGCAGTACTTC. Its translation is CASSKWTGSSEQYF.

This clonotype was seen a few times. The chain combines TRBV20-1 with TRBJ2-1; D is perhaps TRBD2 (6 bases). CDR3 size: 16 residues. The germline CDR1 and CDR2 sequences are DFQATT and SNEGSKA (reference sequence). CDR3 protein: CSAHGPLAPSYNEQFF. CDR3 sequence (DNA): TGCAGCGCCCACGGCCCTCTAGCGCCCTCCTACAATGAGCAGTTCTTC.

This clonotype was observed a handful of times. V gene TRBV12-3 or TRBV12-4 combines with J gene TRBJ1-1, with 9 bases aligning to TRBD1. V lost 6 bases, J lost 5 bases, and 13 bases stayed unmatched. This CDR3 region has 16 residues. CDR3 DNA: TGTGCCAGCAGGAAGGACAGGGGAACGGGTGGGACTGAAGCTTTCTTT. Translated: CASRKDRGTGGTEAFF.

This clonotype occurred a few times. The gene calls are TRBV12-3 or TRBV12-4 and TRBJ2-1; 8 nucleotides align to TRBD2. Unmatched junction bases numbered 11, after V lost 10 bases and J lost 6 bases. This CDR3 region has 14 residues. The CDR3 DNA sequence: TGTGCCACCCGGGGTAGCGGGGCGCGCAATGAGCAGTTCTTC. Encoded protein: CATRGSGARNEQFF.

This clonotype has just a few counts. The chain joins TRBV7-2 to TRBJ2-1; TRBD1 is a possible D gene (5 bases). V was trimmed by 5 bases and J by 15 bases, leaving 14 bases between them. Germline-derived CDR1 and CDR2 are SGHTA and FQGNSA. CDR3 length: 11 residues. The CDR3 loop reads CASSPGRGRFF. As DNA, the CDR3 is TGTGCCAGCAGCCCCGGTAGGGGCCGGTTCTTC.

This clonotype has ten or more counts. The CDR3 region has the DNA TGCAGCGTTTCCTCATGGGAGACCCAGTACTTC. Translation: CSVSSWETQYF. The V gene is TRBV29-1, the J gene TRBJ2-5; D gene uncertain. From germline, CDR1 is SQVTM and CDR2 ANQGSEA. This CDR3 comprises 11 residues. V was shortened by 5 bases and J by 5 bases, with 9 bases between the two germline ends.

The genes are TRBV7-2 and TRBJ2-7, with 12 nucleotides matching TRBD2. Germline V lookup: CDR1 SGHTA, CDR2 FQGNSA. Germline trimming cut 5 bases from V and 7 bases from J; bases unmatched to any gene: 9. This CDR3 comprises 15 residues. CDR3 sequence reads: CASSLNVGLAGEQYF. Here the CDR3 DNA reads TGTGCCAGCAGCCTCAACGTCGGACTAGCGGGAGAGCAGTACTTC.

V usage is TRBV11-1 and J usage is TRBJ2-1; TRBD2 agrees at 7 bases. Germline V gene data show CDR1 as SGHAT and CDR2 as FQDESV (reference sequence). The V and J ends lost 5 bases and 0 bases, in that order; junction bases with no gene match: 7. The CDR3 consists of 16 residues. For the CDR3, the DNA is TGTGCCAGCAGCGTTTTTCGCGGGGGCTCCTACAATGAGCAGTTCTTC. It encodes CASSVFRGGSYNEQFF.

This clonotype was counted only a few times. J is TRBJ2-5 and V is TRBV2, with D possibly TRBD2 on 6 matching bases. With 2 bases removed from V and 5 bases from J, the gap between germline ends came to 15 bases. Per the germline V gene, CDR1 is SNHLY and CDR2 is FYNNEI. This CDR3 region has 15 residues. In DNA form, the CDR3 reads TGTGCCAGCAGTGAACTTACGGGAGTGGGGGAGACCCAGTACTTC. Translating it yields CASSELTGVGETQYF.

V usage is TRBV12-3 or TRBV12-4 and J usage is TRBJ2-1; a possible D gene is TRBD2 (5 bases). The length of the CDR3 is 11 residues. V shed 6 bases and J shed 9 bases, with 9 bases lying between them. The CDR3: CASRRVAEQFF. DNA for the CDR3: TGTGCCAGCAGGAGGGTTGCTGAGCAGTTCTTC.

There are a few counts of this clonotype. This chain links TRBV5-1 with TRBJ2-2; possible D gene TRBD1, 6 bases. V dropped 3 bases and J dropped 5 bases, with 17 bases sitting between them. Germline CDR1 and CDR2: SGHRS and YFSETQ. The CDR3 runs 16 residues. CDR3 sequence reads: CASSWTGTTGTGELFF. The CDR3 nucleotides read TGCGCCAGCAGCTGGACGGGGACAACGGGGACCGGGGAGCTGTTTTTT.

A few counts support this clonotype. Here the CDR3 DNA reads TGCAGCGTTGAAGACGGCATTATGGGAGGGAGATACAATGAGCAGTTCTTC. Translated, it gives CSVEDGIMGGRYNEQFF. The V and J genes are TRBV29-1 and TRBJ2-1, with TRBD2 identical over 7 bases. V was pared by 0 bases and J by 4 bases, with 12 bases of the junction left unmatched. This CDR3 is 17 amino acids long. Germline-derived CDR1 and CDR2 are SQVTM and ANQGSEA.

Turning to this clonotype: A junction boundary mismatches the germline segment, possibly from a read error. This chain connects TRBV5-1 to TRBJ2-6; TRBD1 matches 10 bases. The CDR3 totals 15 residues. Germline CDR1 SGHRS, CDR2 YFSETQ. This chain's CDR3 is CASSLGGTGDNVLTF. CDR3 DNA sequence: TGCGCCAGCAGCTTGGGAGGGACAGGGGACAACGTCCTGACTTTC.

This rearrangement joins TRBV20-1 to TRBJ2-1; no definite D call. There are 10 residues in the CDR3. Trimming removed 5 bases from V and 7 bases from J, with 6 bases in between. Germline V gene lookup returns CDR1 DFQATT and CDR2 SNEGSKA (reference sequence). The CDR3: CSAAANEQFF. CDR3 DNA sequence: TGCAGTGCTGCGGCAAATGAGCAGTTCTTC.

This clonotype was seen a handful of times. One end of the junction does not line up with germline, which may come from a read error. The chain uses TRBV29-1 and TRBJ2-7; no definite D call. The CDR3 sequence is 13 residues long. The germline V gene has CDR1 SQVTM and CDR2 ANQGSEA. DNA for the CDR3: TGCAGCGTAGAAGGGTCTGGGGCCTACGAGCAGTACTTC. Protein: CSVEGSGAYEQYF.

This clonotype has at least ten counts. The V call is TRBV24-1, the J call TRBJ2-7; D may be TRBD1 (5 bases). CDR3 length: 15 amino acids. Trimming stripped 5 bases from V and 3 bases from J, with 16 bases between. Germline-derived CDR1 and CDR2 are KGHDR and SFDVKD. In nucleotides, the CDR3 is TGTGCCACCAGTGGATCGACAGCAACCGACTACGAGCAGTACTTC. Translated: CATSGSTATDYEQYF.

The chain is built from TRBV20-1 and TRBJ2-3, with no clear D. This CDR3 contains 13 residues. Trimming shortened V by 8 bases and J by 3 bases, and 15 bases separated the two germline ends. CDR1 and CDR2 (germline): DFQATT, SNEGSKA (reference sequence). The CDR3 bases are TGCAGTCCTTCTCCCGCTAGGACAGATACGCAGTATTTT. Protein sequence: CSPSPARTDTQYF.

The table lists this clonotype with a few counts. The chain recombines TRBV11-1 with TRBJ2-1, with TRBD2 matching over 16 bases. CDR3 length equals 20 residues. V dropped 5 bases and J dropped 5; count of bases not matched to a gene: 15. The germline V gene encodes CDR1 SGHAT and CDR2 FQDESV (reference sequence). The CDR3 reads CASSLEWGLAGGQIHNEQFF. The CDR3 bases are TGTGCCAGCAGCCTTGAGTGGGGACTAGCGGGGGGGCAGATCCACAATGAGCAGTTCTTC.

This clonotype was seen ten or more times. The chain couples TRBV29-1 to TRBJ1-1; D not certain. This CDR3 has 13 amino acids. V was cut by 3 bases and J by 0 bases, with 8 bases left in between. CDR1 is SQVTM and CDR2 is ANQGSEA in the germline V gene. The CDR3 DNA reads as TGCAGCGTTGAGGCCGGACTGAACACTGAAGCTTTCTTT. Its protein is CSVEAGLNTEAFF.